The entry below describes one T cell receptor beta chain. Its matching antigen is unknown. The data were obtained in a study of T cells in localized non-small cell lung cancer. The CDR3 covers 12 residues. CDR1 is MNHEY, CDR2 SVGAGI, per germline. Trimming removed 4 bases from V and 3 bases from J, with 7 bases in between. Data came from immunoSEQ multiplex PCR; TCRdb stores just in-frame clones and leaves some out. The sample consists of around 140,000 clones, approximately 88% of them appearing once. Study-wide findings and caveats: Patients showing higher blood T cell density tended to see longer overall survival.

This receptor was obtained from a female donor over 55 with stage I lung adenocarcinoma. The chain joins TRBV6-5 to TRBJ2-7; D possibly corresponds to TRBD1 (6 bases). Sequencing was performed on peripheral blood, taken before any cancer treatment. CDR3 DNA: TGTGCCAGCAGTTCGACAGGCTACGAGCAGTACTTC. Residues: CASSSTGYEQYF.